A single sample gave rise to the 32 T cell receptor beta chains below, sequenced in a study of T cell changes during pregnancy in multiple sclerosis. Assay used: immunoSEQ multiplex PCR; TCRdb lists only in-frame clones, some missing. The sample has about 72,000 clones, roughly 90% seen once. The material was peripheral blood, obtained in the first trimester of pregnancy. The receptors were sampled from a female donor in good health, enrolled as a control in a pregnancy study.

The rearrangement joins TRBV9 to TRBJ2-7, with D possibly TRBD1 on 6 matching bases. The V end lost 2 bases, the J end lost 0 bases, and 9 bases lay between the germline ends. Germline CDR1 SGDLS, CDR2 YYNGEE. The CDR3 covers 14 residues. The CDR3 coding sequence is TGTGCCAGCAGCGTTACAGGGAACTCCTACGAGCAGTACTTC. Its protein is CASSVTGNSYEQYF.

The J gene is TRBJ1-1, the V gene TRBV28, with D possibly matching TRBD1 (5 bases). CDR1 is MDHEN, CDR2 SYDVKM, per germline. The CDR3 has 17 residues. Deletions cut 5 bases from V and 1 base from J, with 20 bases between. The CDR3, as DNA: TGTGCCAGCAGTCGACAGAGCGGGGTTGCGGGGAACACTGAAGCTTTCTTT. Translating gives CASSRQSGVAGNTEAFF.

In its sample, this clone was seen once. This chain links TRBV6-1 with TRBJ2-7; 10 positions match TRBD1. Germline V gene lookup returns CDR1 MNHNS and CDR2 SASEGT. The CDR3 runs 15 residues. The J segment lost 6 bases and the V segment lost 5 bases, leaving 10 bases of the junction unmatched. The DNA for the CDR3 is TGTGCCAGCAGTATCTCCCTGGGACAGGGGTTCGAGCAGTACTTC. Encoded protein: CASSISLGQGFEQYF.

The CDR3 DNA sequence: TGTGCCAGTAGTCTTGGGGGGGTCTCCTACAATGAGCAGTTCTTC. The encoded protein is CASSLGGVSYNEQFF. This chain joins TRBV19 and TRBJ2-1, with 7 nucleotides matching TRBD2. V trimming: 5 bases; J trimming: 0 bases; junction bases outside the gene matches: 4. This CDR3 region has 15 residues. Germline V gene sequence: CDR1 LNHDA, CDR2 SQIVND (reference sequence).

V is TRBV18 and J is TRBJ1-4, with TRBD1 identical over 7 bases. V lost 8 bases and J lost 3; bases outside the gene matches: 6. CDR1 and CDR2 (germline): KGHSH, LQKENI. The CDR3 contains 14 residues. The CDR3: CASVTGTANEKLFF. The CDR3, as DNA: TGTGCCAGCGTAACAGGGACAGCTAATGAAAAACTGTTTTTT.

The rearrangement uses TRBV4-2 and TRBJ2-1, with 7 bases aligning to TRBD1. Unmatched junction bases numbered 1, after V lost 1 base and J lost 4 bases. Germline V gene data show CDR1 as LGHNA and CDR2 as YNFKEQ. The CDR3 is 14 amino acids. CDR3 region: CASSQGGQYNEQFF. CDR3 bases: TGTGCCAGCAGCCAAGGGGGACAGTACAATGAGCAGTTCTTC.

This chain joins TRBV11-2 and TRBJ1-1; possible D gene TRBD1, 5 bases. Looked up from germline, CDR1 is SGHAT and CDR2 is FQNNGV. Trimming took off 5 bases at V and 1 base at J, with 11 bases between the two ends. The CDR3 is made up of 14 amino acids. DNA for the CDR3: TGTGCCAGCAGCGGAACTCAGGGGAACACTGAAGCTTTCTTT. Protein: CASSGTQGNTEAFF. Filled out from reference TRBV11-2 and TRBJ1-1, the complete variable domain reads EAGVAQSPRYKIIEKRQSVAFWCNPISGHATLYWYQQILGQGPKLLIQFQNNGVVDDSQLPKDRFSAERLKGVDSTLKIQPAKLEDSAVYLCASSGTQGNTEAFFGQGTRLTVV.

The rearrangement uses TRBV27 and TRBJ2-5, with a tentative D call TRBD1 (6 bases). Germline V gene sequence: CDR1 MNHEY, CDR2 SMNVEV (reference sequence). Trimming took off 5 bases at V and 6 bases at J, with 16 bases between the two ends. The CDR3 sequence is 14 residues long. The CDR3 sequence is CASSPLNREQTQYF. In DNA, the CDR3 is TGTGCCAGCAGTCCACTCAACAGGGAACAGACCCAGTACTTC.

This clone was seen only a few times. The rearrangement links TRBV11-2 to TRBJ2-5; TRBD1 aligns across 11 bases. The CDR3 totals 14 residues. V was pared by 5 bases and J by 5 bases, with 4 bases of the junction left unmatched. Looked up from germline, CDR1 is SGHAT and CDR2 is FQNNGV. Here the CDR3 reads CASSPGQGVETQYF. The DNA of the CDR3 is TGTGCCAGCAGCCCGGGACAGGGGGTCGAGACCCAGTACTTC. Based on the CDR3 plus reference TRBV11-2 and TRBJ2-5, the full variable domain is EAGVAQSPRYKIIEKRQSVAFWCNPISGHATLYWYQQILGQGPKLLIQFQNNGVVDDSQLPKDRFSAERLKGVDSTLKIQPAKLEDSAVYLCASSPGQGVETQYFGPGTRLLVL.

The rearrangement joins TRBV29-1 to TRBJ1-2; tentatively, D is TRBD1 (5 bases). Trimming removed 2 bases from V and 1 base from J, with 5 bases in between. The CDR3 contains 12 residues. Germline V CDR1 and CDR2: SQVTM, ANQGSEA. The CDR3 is CSVEQGNYGYTF. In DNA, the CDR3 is TGCAGCGTTGAACAGGGTAACTATGGCTACACCTTC. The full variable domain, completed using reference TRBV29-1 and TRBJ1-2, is SAVISQKPSRDICQRGTSLTIQCQVDSQVTMMFWYRQQPGQSLTLIATANQGSEATYESGFVIDKFPISRPNLTFSTLTVSNMSPEDSSIYLCSVEQGNYGYTFGSGTRLTVV.

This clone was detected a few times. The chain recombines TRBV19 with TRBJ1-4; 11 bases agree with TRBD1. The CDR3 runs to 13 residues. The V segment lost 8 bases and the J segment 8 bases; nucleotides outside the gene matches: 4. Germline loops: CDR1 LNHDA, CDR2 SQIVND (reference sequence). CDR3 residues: CASSDRGQEKLFF. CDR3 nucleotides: TGTGCCAGTTCGGACAGGGGGCAGGAAAAACTGTTTTTT.

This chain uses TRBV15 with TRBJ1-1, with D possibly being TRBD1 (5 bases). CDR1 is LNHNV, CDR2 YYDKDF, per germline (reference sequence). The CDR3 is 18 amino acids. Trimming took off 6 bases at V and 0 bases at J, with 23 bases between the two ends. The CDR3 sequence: CATRAGRGVAHMNTEAFF. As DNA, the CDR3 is TGTGCCACCAGGGCAGGGCGAGGAGTTGCGCACATGAACACTGAAGCTTTCTTT.

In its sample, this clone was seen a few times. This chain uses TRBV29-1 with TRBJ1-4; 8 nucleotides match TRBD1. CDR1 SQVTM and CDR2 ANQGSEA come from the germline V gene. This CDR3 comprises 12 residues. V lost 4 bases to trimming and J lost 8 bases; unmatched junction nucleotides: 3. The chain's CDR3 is CSVGQGREKLFF. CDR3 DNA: TGCAGCGTTGGACAGGGGCGAGAAAAACTGTTTTTT.

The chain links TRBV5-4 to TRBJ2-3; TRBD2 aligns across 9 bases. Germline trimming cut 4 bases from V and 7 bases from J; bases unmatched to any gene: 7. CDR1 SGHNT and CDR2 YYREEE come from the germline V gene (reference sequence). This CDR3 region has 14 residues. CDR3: CASSVLAGRHTQYF. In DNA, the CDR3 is TGTGCCAGCAGCGTTCTAGCGGGAAGGCATACGCAGTATTTT. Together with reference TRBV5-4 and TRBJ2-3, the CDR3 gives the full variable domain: ETGVTQSPTHLIKTRGQQVTLRCSSQSGHNTVSWYQQALGQGPQFIFQYYREEENGRGNFPPRFSGLQFPNYSSELNVNALELDDSALYLCASSVLAGRHTQYFGPGTRLTVL.

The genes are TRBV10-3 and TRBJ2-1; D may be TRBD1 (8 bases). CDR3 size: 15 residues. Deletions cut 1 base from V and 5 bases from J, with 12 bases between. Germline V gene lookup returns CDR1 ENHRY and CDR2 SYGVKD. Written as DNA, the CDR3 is TGTGCCATCAGTGAGTTTACAGGGGGGGACAATGAGCAGTTCTTC. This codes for CAISEFTGGDNEQFF.

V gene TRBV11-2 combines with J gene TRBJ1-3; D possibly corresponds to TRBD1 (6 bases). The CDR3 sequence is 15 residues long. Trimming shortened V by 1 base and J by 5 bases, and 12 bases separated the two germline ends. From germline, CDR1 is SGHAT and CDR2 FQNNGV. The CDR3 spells CASSLGPGARNTIYF. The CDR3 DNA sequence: TGTGCCAGCAGCTTAGGACCAGGGGCCAGAAACACCATATATTTT.

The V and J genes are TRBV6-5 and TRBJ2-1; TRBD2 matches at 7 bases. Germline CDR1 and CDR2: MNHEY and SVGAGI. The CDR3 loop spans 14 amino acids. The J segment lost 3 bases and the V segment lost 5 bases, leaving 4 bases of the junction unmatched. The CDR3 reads CASSEGLNYNEQFF. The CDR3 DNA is TGTGCCAGCAGTGAGGGACTAAACTACAATGAGCAGTTCTTC.

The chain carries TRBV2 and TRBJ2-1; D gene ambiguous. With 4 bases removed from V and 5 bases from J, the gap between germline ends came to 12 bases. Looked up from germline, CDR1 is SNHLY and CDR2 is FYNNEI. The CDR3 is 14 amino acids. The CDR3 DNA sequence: TGTGCCAGCAGTGTTGAGGCGGCCCACAATGAGCAGTTCTTC. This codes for CASSVEAAHNEQFF.

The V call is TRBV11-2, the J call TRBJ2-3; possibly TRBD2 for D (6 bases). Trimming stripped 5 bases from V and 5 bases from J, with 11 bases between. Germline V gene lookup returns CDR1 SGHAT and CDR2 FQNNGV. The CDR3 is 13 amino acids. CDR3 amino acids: CASSPRTIDTQYF. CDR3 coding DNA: TGTGCCAGCAGCCCGAGGACTATAGATACGCAGTATTTT. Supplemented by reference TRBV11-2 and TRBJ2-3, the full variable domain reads EAGVAQSPRYKIIEKRQSVAFWCNPISGHATLYWYQQILGQGPKLLIQFQNNGVVDDSQLPKDRFSAERLKGVDSTLKIQPAKLEDSAVYLCASSPRTIDTQYFGPGTRLTVL.

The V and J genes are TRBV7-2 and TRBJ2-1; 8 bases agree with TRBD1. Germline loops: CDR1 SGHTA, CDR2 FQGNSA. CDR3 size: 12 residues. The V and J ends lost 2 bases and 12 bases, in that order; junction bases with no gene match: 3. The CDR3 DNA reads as TGTGCCAGCAGCTTAAAAGGACAGGGGCAGTTCTTC. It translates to CASSLKGQGQFF.

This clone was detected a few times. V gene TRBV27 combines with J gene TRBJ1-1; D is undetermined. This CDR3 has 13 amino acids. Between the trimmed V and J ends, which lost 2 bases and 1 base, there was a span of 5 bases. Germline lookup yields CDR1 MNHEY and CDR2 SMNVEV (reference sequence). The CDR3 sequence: CASSLTGNTEAFF. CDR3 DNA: TGTGCCAGCAGTTTAACGGGGAACACTGAAGCTTTCTTT.

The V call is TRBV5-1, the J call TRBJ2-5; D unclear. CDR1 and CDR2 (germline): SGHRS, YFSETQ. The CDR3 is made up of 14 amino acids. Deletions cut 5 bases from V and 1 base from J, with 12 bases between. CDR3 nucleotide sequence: TGCGCCAGCAGGGTCACTACCCTCCAAGAGACCCAGTACTTC. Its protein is CASRVTTLQETQYF. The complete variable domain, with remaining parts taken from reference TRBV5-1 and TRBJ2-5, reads KAGVTQTPRYLIKTRGQQVTLSCSPISGHRSVSWYQQTPGQGLQFLFEYFSETQRNKGNFPGRFSGRQFSNSRSEMNVSTLELGDSALYLCASRVTTLQETQYFGPGTRLLVL.

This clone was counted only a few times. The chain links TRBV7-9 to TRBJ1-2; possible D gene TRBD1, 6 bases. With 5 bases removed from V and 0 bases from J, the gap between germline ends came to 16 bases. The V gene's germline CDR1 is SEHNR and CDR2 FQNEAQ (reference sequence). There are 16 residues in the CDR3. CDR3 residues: CASSPAGDIPNYGYTF. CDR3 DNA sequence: TGTGCCAGCAGCCCTGCAGGGGACATCCCTAACTATGGCTACACCTTC.

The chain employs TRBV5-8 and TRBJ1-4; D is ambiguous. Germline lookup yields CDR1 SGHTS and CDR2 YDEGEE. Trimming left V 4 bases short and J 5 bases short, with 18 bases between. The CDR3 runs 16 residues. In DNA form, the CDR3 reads TGTGCCAGCAGCCCGCCCCCCGAGATGTGGAATGAAAAACTGTTTTTT. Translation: CASSPPPEMWNEKLFF.

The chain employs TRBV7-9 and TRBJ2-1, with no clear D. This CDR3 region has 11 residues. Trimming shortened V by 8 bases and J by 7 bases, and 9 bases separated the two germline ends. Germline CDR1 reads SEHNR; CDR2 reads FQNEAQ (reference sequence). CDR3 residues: CASQWANEQFF. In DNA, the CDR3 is TGTGCCAGCCAGTGGGCGAATGAGCAGTTCTTC. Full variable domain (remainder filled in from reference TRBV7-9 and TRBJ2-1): DTGVSQNPRHKITKRGQNVTFRCDPISEHNRLYWYRQTLGQGPEFLTYFQNEAQLEKSRLLSDRFSAERPKGSFSTLEIQRTEQGDSAMYLCASQWANEQFFGPGTRLTVL.

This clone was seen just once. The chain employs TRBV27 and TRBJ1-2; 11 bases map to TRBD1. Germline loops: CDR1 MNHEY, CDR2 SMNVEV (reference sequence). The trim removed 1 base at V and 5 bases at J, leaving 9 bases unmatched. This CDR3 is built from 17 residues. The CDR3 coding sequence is TGTGCCAGCAGTTTATTGGGGACAGGGGGTGGGGGTTATGGCTACACCTTC. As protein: CASSLLGTGGGGYGYTF.

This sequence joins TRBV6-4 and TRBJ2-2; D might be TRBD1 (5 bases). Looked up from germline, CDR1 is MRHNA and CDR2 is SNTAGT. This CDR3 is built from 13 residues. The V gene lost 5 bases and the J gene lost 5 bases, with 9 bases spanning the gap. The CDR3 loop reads CASSRQTTGELFF. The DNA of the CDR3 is TGTGCCAGCAGTAGACAGACTACCGGGGAGCTGTTTTTT.

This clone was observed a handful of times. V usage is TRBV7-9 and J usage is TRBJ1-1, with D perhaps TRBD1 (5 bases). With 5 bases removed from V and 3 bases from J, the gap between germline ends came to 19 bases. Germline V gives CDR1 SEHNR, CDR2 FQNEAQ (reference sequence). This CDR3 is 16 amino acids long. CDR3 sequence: CASSPLGQGGDTEAFF. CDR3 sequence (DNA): TGTGCCAGCAGCCCGCTAGGCCAGGGTGGGGACACTGAAGCTTTCTTT.

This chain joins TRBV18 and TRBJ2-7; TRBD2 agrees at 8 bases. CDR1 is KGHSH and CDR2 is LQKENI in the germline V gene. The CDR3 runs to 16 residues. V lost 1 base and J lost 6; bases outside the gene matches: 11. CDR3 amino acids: CASSPRAAGGGLEQYF. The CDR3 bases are TGTGCCAGCTCACCACGTGCGGCCGGGGGGGGCCTCGAGCAGTACTTC.

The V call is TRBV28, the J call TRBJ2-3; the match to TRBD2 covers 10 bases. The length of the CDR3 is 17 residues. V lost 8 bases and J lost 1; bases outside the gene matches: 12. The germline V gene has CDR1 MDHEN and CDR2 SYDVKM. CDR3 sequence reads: CASEGTSEQFRTDTQYF. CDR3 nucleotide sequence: TGTGCCAGCGAAGGGACTAGCGAACAATTCCGCACAGATACGCAGTATTTT.

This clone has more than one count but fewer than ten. CDR3 DNA: TGTGCCAGCAGCCCAAGTCGGGGTGAAAAACTGTTTTTT. Translating it yields CASSPSRGEKLFF. The chain recombines TRBV5-4 with TRBJ1-4; D gene uncertain. The CDR3 has 13 amino acids. Looked up from germline, CDR1 is SGHNT and CDR2 is YYREEE (reference sequence). V lost 4 bases and J 7 bases, leaving 11 bases between the germline ends.

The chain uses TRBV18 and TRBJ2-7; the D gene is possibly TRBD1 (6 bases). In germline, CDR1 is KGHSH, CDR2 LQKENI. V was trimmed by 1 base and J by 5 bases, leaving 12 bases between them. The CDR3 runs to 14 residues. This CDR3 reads CASSPRTEKDEQYF. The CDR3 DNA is TGTGCCAGCTCACCACGGACAGAAAAAGACGAGCAGTACTTC.